The 21 T cell receptor beta chains given below trace back to one sample, sequenced in a study of shared clonotypes between healthy human individuals. The data were produced by immunoSEQ multiplex PCR, yet TCRdb's version contains in-frame clones alone and is incomplete. The repertoire holds about 680,000 clones, with around three quarters as singletons. The sample was memory CD4+ T cells sorted from blood. As for subset: CD45RA-negative fraction. The receptors stem from a woman in her thirties in good health.

The genes are TRBV13 and TRBJ2-1; D may be TRBD1 or TRBD2 (5 bases each). CDR1 PRHDT and CDR2 FYEKMQ come from the germline V gene (reference sequence). The V end lost 2 bases, the J end lost 6 bases, and 8 bases lay between the germline ends. This CDR3 is 13 amino acids long. CDR3 DNA sequence: TGTGCCAGCAGCTTATGGGACGTCAATGAGCAGTTCTTC. Protein sequence: CASSLWDVNEQFF.

The V call is TRBV27, the J call TRBJ1-1; D gene unclear. V lost 0 bases and J 0 bases, leaving 5 bases between the germline ends. In germline, CDR1 is MNHEY, CDR2 SMNVEV (reference sequence). The CDR3 consists of 14 residues. Here the CDR3 DNA reads TGTGCCAGCAGTTTATCGTTTATGAACACTGAAGCTTTCTTT. It codes for CASSLSFMNTEAFF.

The chain links TRBV7-2 to TRBJ2-2; no firm D call. CDR1 is SGHTA, CDR2 FQGNSA, per germline. CDR3 length: 14 amino acids. V was shortened by 5 bases and J by 5 bases, with 12 bases between the two germline ends. The CDR3 coding sequence is TGTGCCAGCAGCGGTGTAGGGCAAACCGGGGAGCTGTTTTTT. This gives the protein CASSGVGQTGELFF.

The V gene is TRBV7-8, the J gene TRBJ2-2; D uncertain. CDR1 is SGHVS and CDR2 is FQNEAQ in the germline V gene. The CDR3 loop spans 15 amino acids. V was pared by 0 bases and J by 4 bases, with 9 bases between. The CDR3 here is CASSLATFGTGELFF. The CDR3 nucleotides read TGTGCCAGCAGCTTAGCGACGTTCGGCACCGGGGAGCTGTTTTTT.

The chain couples TRBV9 to TRBJ1-5, with D unresolved. CDR3 size: 14 residues. Germline-derived CDR1 and CDR2 are SGDLS and YYNGEE. V lost 4 bases and J lost 4, with 12 bases in between. CDR3 residues: CASSPGRMNQPQHF. In DNA, the CDR3 is TGTGCCAGCAGCCCCGGCAGGATGAATCAGCCCCAGCATTTT.

This chain uses TRBV19 with TRBJ1-1, with D unclear. V shed 1 base and J shed 1 base, with 7 bases lying between them. The CDR3 loop spans 14 amino acids. The germline V gene encodes CDR1 LNHDA and CDR2 SQIVND (reference sequence). This chain's CDR3 is CASSIGVKNTEAFF. The CDR3 nucleotides are TGTGCCAGTAGTATAGGTGTGAAGAACACTGAAGCTTTCTTT.

The chain couples TRBV7-2 to TRBJ2-2; D gene ambiguous. The ends were cut back, 4 bases at V and 3 bases at J, with 12 bases in the middle. The CDR3 length is 15 residues. Germline CDR1 SGHTA, CDR2 FQGNSA. CDR3 region: CASSWQELDTGELFF. The CDR3 DNA sequence: TGTGCCAGCAGCTGGCAGGAGCTGGACACCGGGGAGCTGTTTTTT.

This rearrangement joins TRBV6-6 to TRBJ2-3; 8 nucleotides agree with TRBD2. The V segment lost 10 bases and the J segment 9 bases; nucleotides outside the gene matches: 15. Germline CDR1 and CDR2: MNHNY and SVGAGI (reference sequence). This CDR3 spans 14 amino acids. DNA of the CDR3: TGTGCCACCCCCCAGCCCGGGGGGGGTTGGACGCAGTATTTT. Its translation is CATPQPGGGWTQYF.

This clone was seen a single time. The V gene is TRBV11-2, the J gene TRBJ1-1; D possibly corresponds to TRBD1 (6 bases). CDR3 size: 15 residues. Trimming took off 5 bases at V and 6 bases at J, with 19 bases between the two ends. Per germline, CDR1 SGHAT and CDR2 FQNNGV. Here the CDR3 reads CASSSLFQGKPEAFF. CDR3 in DNA: TGTGCCAGCAGCAGTCTTTTCCAGGGGAAACCTGAAGCTTTCTTT.

The J gene is TRBJ2-5, the V gene TRBV28; no clear D gene. CDR3 length: 14 residues. The V end lost 3 bases, the J end lost 5 bases, and 13 bases lay between the germline ends. From germline, CDR1 is MDHEN and CDR2 SYDVKM. The CDR3: CASSFLQQRETQYF. CDR3 nucleotide sequence: TGTGCCAGCAGTTTTCTGCAGCAACGGGAGACCCAGTACTTC.

The gene calls are TRBV10-3 and TRBJ1-2, with 8 bases that match TRBD1. J gave up 6 bases and V 4 bases, and 10 bases lay outside the gene matches. Germline V gives CDR1 ENHRY, CDR2 SYGVKD. This CDR3 region has 15 residues. CDR3 DNA sequence: TGTGCCATCAGTGGACAAGACAGGGGCACCAATGGCTACACCTTC. Amino acid sequence: CAISGQDRGTNGYTF.

The chain employs TRBV7-8 and TRBJ2-3; either TRBD1 or TRBD2 may supply D (7 bases each). This CDR3 has 16 amino acids. The germline CDR1 and CDR2 sequences are SGHVS and FQNEAQ. Trimming removed 5 bases at V and 2 bases at J, with 17 bases between. The DNA of the CDR3 is TGTGCCAGCAGCCCCTTGGGGAGGGGGCTCACAGATACGCAGTATTTT. This codes for CASSPLGRGLTDTQYF.

The rearrangement uses TRBV28 and TRBJ1-5; D gene uncertain. This CDR3 spans 14 amino acids. Germline V gene data show CDR1 as MDHEN and CDR2 as SYDVKM. V was cut by 6 bases and J by 4 bases, with 13 bases left in between. Here the CDR3 DNA reads TGTGCCAGCAGGGGGAGACGGCAAAATCAGCCCCAGCATTTT. It specifies CASRGRRQNQPQHF.

The V call is TRBV18, the J call TRBJ1-2; 7 nucleotides align to TRBD1. Germline V gene data show CDR1 as KGHSH and CDR2 as LQKENI. The CDR3 has 13 residues. Unmatched junction bases numbered 6, after V lost 5 bases and J lost 6 bases. The CDR3 DNA sequence: TGTGCCAGCTCAGTGGGACAGAGTGATGGCTACACCTTC. Its translation is CASSVGQSDGYTF. The full variable domain, rest sourced from reference TRBV18 and TRBJ1-2, is NAGVMQNPRHLVRRRGQEARLRCSPMKGHSHVYWYRQLPEEGLKFMVYLQKENIIDESGMPKERFSAEFPKEGPSILRIQQVVRGDSAAYFCASSVGQSDGYTFGSGTRLTVV.

V usage is TRBV5-6 and J usage is TRBJ2-3, with D unresolved. The V end lost 0 bases, the J end lost 5 bases, and 4 bases lay between the germline ends. CDR1 is SGHDT, CDR2 YYEEEE, per germline. The CDR3 length is 12 residues. CDR3 nucleotides: TGTGCCAGCAGCTTGGTGATAGATACGCAGTATTTT. Translating gives CASSLVIDTQYF.

This chain links TRBV28 with TRBJ2-2; no reliable D call. The CDR3 covers 14 residues. Germline CDR1 and CDR2: MDHEN and SYDVKM. V was pared by 4 bases and J by 0 bases, with 6 bases between. The CDR3 sequence is CASSSASNTGELFF. The DNA for the CDR3 is TGTGCCAGCAGTTCCGCTTCGAACACCGGGGAGCTGTTTTTT.

The CDR3, as DNA: TGTGCCAGCAGTTACGCGTCACTTGGCGTCAATACGCAGTATTTT. Translated: CASSYASLGVNTQYF. The chain carries TRBV6-6 and TRBJ2-3; D gene unclear. The germline V and J ends were trimmed by 2 bases and 7 bases, with 16 bases remaining between them. The CDR3 extends over 15 amino acids. Per germline, CDR1 MNHNY and CDR2 SVGAGI (reference sequence).

V gene TRBV5-1 combines with J gene TRBJ1-2; no clear D gene. The germline V gene has CDR1 SGHRS and CDR2 YFSETQ. The CDR3 covers 14 residues. Trimming removed 0 bases from V and 5 bases from J, with 11 bases in between. CDR3 sequence (DNA): TGCGCCAGCAGCTTGGGGTTGACTCTATATGGCTACACCTTC. Residues: CASSLGLTLYGYTF.

V usage is TRBV7-9 and J usage is TRBJ1-4; TRBD1 might be the D (6 bases). The CDR3 extends over 15 amino acids. V lost 2 bases and J lost 7, with 14 bases in between. Per germline, CDR1 SEHNR and CDR2 FQNEAQ (reference sequence). CDR3 bases: TGTGCCAGCAGCTTAACAGGGAGAGGGGGTGAAAAACTGTTTTTT. Its protein product is CASSLTGRGGEKLFF.

This clone was observed a few times. The chain recombines TRBV19 with TRBJ1-1; weak D call: TRBD1 (6 bases). Trimming shortened V by 5 bases and J by 0 bases, and 10 bases separated the two germline ends. The CDR3 loop spans 14 amino acids. Germline V gives CDR1 LNHDA, CDR2 SQIVND (reference sequence). The DNA of the CDR3 is TGTGCCAGTAGTTGGGACATGATGAACACTGAAGCTTTCTTT. This translates into CASSWDMMNTEAFF.

The genes are TRBV5-4 and TRBJ2-2; a weak D match, TRBD2 (6 bases). V gave up 4 bases and J gave up 2 bases, with 15 bases separating them. CDR3 size: 16 residues. Germline V CDR1 and CDR2: SGHNT, YYREEE (reference sequence). The chain's CDR3 is CASSQRDLGNTGELFF. The CDR3 nucleotides read TGTGCCAGCAGCCAACGGGACTTAGGAAACACCGGGGAGCTGTTTTTT.